The 32 T cell receptor beta chains reported below all come from one sample, sequenced in a study of blood T cell repertoires in COVID-19. The method was immunoSEQ multiplex PCR; TCRdb's version includes in-frame clones alone and lacks a portion of them. Among 350,000 to 400,000 clones, roughly 90% were seen once, and the ten largest hold about 3%. The sequenced sample consisted of peripheral blood. The origin of the receptors is a young woman with COVID-19, enrolled during active disease.

The chain joins TRBV15 to TRBJ2-3, with 7 bases that match TRBD1. Unmatched junction bases numbered 6, after V lost 3 bases and J lost 0 bases. Germline loops: CDR1 LNHNV, CDR2 YYDKDF (reference sequence). The CDR3 is 16 amino acids. CDR3 nucleotide sequence: TGTGCCACCAGCAGCGACAGGGATTATAGCACAGATACGCAGTATTTT. Protein product: CATSSDRDYSTDTQYF.

This chain uses TRBV24-1 with TRBJ2-1; TRBD2 matches 8 bases. CDR3 length: 16 amino acids. Germline CDR1 reads KGHDR; CDR2 reads SFDVKD. Losses at the gene ends were 3 bases for V and 0 bases for J; bases not matched to a gene: 3. The CDR3 spells CATSDTGGISYNEQFF. The CDR3 coding sequence is TGTGCCACCAGTGATACGGGAGGGATCTCCTACAATGAGCAGTTCTTC.

The gene calls are TRBV5-1 and TRBJ1-4, with D possibly matching TRBD1 (5 bases). The germline V and J ends were trimmed by 5 bases and 4 bases, with 12 bases remaining between them. Looked up from germline, CDR1 is SGHRS and CDR2 is YFSETQ. CDR3 size: 14 residues. In DNA form, the CDR3 reads TGCGCCAGCAGAGAGTGGGGGGATAATGAAAAACTGTTTTTT. Amino acids: CASREWGDNEKLFF.

The chain is built from TRBV2 and TRBJ1-1; the D gene is possibly TRBD1 (6 bases). V was trimmed by 4 bases and J by 0 bases, leaving 12 bases between them. The CDR3 runs to 15 residues. Germline V lookup: CDR1 SNHLY, CDR2 FYNNEI. CDR3 coding DNA: TGTGCCAGCAGTGGAAGGGGGGGGCTGAACACTGAAGCTTTCTTT. Protein product: CASSGRGGLNTEAFF.

CDR3 loop: CASSQAQQFNEKLFF. Written as DNA, the CDR3 is TGTGCCAGCAGCCAGGCTCAACAGTTTAATGAAAAACTGTTTTTT. V is TRBV3-1 (or the pseudogene TRBV3-2) and J is TRBJ1-4; D is uncertain. Germline V CDR1 and CDR2: LGHDT, YNNKEL (reference sequence). The CDR3 loop spans 15 amino acids. Trimming took 3 bases from V and 4 from J, leaving 12 bases between them.

V and J are TRBV30 and TRBJ2-1; 9 bases map to TRBD1. The V and J ends lost 2 bases and 15 bases, in that order; junction bases with no gene match: 11. Germline loops: CDR1 GTSNPN, CDR2 SVGIG (reference sequence). This CDR3 region has 13 residues. The CDR3 bases are TGTGCCTGGAGTTTACAGGGGGCCGCGGTGCGGTTCTTC. Protein product: CAWSLQGAAVRFF.

The chain combines TRBV19 with TRBJ2-4; a possible D gene is TRBD1 (7 bases). Germline CDR1 and CDR2: LNHDA and SQIVND (reference sequence). V was shortened by 9 bases and J by 7 bases, with 22 bases between the two germline ends. This CDR3 has 15 residues. The CDR3 bases are TGTGCCAGGGACAGGACTACTCTAAGGTGGAACATTCAGTACTTC. This translates into CARDRTTLRWNIQYF.

The chain recombines TRBV16 with TRBJ1-3; tentative D call: TRBD1 (6 bases). The length of the CDR3 is 19 residues. The V and J ends lost 3 bases and 4 bases respectively, with 25 bases between them. Per germline, CDR1 KGHSY and CDR2 FQNENV. This CDR3 is CASSQFHSGRGGPGNTIYF. The CDR3 DNA is TGTGCCAGCAGCCAGTTTCATAGTGGACGTGGGGGCCCGGGAAACACCATATATTTT.

The chain employs TRBV5-1 and TRBJ2-6; tentative D call: TRBD1 (6 bases). Trimming removed 0 bases at V and 0 bases at J, with 22 bases between. In germline, CDR1 is SGHRS, CDR2 YFSETQ. This CDR3 comprises 21 residues. CDR3 coding DNA: TGCGCCAGCAGCTTGGTAGTAGTCTCCATGGGGACAAACTCTGGGGCCAACGTCCTGACTTTC. Protein sequence: CASSLVVVSMGTNSGANVLTF.

The rearrangement links TRBV10-2 to TRBJ1-2; TRBD1 might be the D (5 bases). The CDR3 length is 15 residues. The germline V gene has CDR1 WSHSY and CDR2 SAAADI. The V gene lost 2 bases and the J gene lost 8 bases, with 18 bases spanning the gap. CDR3 amino acids: CASSEDSDALGGYTF. The DNA for the CDR3 is TGCGCCAGCAGTGAGGACAGCGATGCCCTCGGGGGCTACACCTTC.

The chain employs TRBV5-1 and TRBJ2-5, with D hard to call. Per the germline V gene, CDR1 is SGHRS and CDR2 is YFSETQ. The ends were cut back, 4 bases at V and 1 base at J, with 11 bases in the middle. The CDR3 extends over 14 amino acids. The CDR3 DNA follows: TGCGCCAGCAGCCCAACAGAGACCCAAGAGACCCAGTACTTC. It yields the protein CASSPTETQETQYF.

The chain employs TRBV3-1 (or the pseudogene TRBV3-2) and TRBJ1-2; D is unresolved. Germline values: CDR1 LGHDT, CDR2 YNNKEL (reference sequence). The CDR3 loop spans 15 amino acids. The V end was cut by 2 bases, the J end by 4 bases, with 14 bases between. The DNA for the CDR3 is TGTGCCAGCAGCCAAAGGACTCTAGGGAGCTATGGCTACACCTTC. It translates to CASSQRTLGSYGYTF.

The genes are TRBV5-1 and TRBJ2-7; tentative D call: TRBD1 (6 bases). V dropped 1 base and J dropped 2 bases, with 10 bases sitting between them. Per germline, CDR1 SGHRS and CDR2 YFSETQ. This CDR3 comprises 14 residues. The CDR3 loop reads CASSLWGLTYEQYF. In DNA, the CDR3 is TGCGCCAGCAGCTTGTGGGGGCTAACCTACGAGCAGTACTTC.

This clone was detected a few times. The chain has TRBV6-5 and TRBJ2-3; D call uncertain. The V end was cut by 4 bases, the J end by 9 bases, with 11 bases between. Per the germline V gene, CDR1 is MNHEY and CDR2 is SVGAGI. This CDR3 is built from 12 residues. The CDR3 DNA sequence: TGTGCCAGCAGTTCGGCCGCACAGACGCAGTATTTT. Its translation: CASSSAAQTQYF.

V is TRBV6-2 or TRBV6-3 and J is TRBJ2-3; 10 nucleotides line up with TRBD2. The junction had 13 bases not matched to a gene; V was cut back by 2 bases and J by 5 bases. Germline CDR1 is MNHEY and CDR2 is SVGEGT. This CDR3 region has 18 residues. The CDR3 here is CASSYRGSSGRAKDTQYF. In nucleotides, the CDR3 is TGTGCCAGCAGTTACCGGGGTTCGAGCGGGAGGGCCAAAGATACGCAGTATTTT.

The chain employs TRBV24-1 and TRBJ2-3; a possible D gene is TRBD2 (6 bases). Trimming removed 9 bases from V and 0 bases from J, with 15 bases in between. The CDR3 totals 15 residues. Germline loops: CDR1 KGHDR, CDR2 SFDVKD. Here the CDR3 DNA reads TGTGCCACCTCGCGGGGAATGGGAAGCACAGATACGCAGTATTTT. It yields the protein CATSRGMGSTDTQYF.

Only a few counts were recorded for this clone. This chain uses TRBV2 with TRBJ1-5; maybe TRBD1 (5 bases). CDR1 is SNHLY, CDR2 FYNNEI, per germline. Trimming took off 6 bases at V and 0 bases at J, with 12 bases between the two ends. CDR3 size: 15 residues. As DNA, the CDR3 is TGTGCCAGCAGCCGGGGGGACTATAGCAATCAGCCCCAGCATTTT. Translating gives CASSRGDYSNQPQHF.

This clone was found a few times. This rearrangement joins TRBV5-6 to TRBJ1-1, with TRBD1 as a possible D gene (6 bases). V lost 4 bases, J lost 0 bases, and 10 bases lay in between. This CDR3 region has 14 residues. Looked up from germline, CDR1 is SGHDT and CDR2 is YYEEEE. The CDR3 protein is CASSEGTLNTEAFF. The CDR3 DNA sequence: TGTGCCAGCAGCGAGGGGACATTGAACACTGAAGCTTTCTTT.

The J gene is TRBJ2-7, the V gene TRBV30; the D gene is possibly TRBD2 (6 bases). The CDR3 loop spans 19 amino acids. The germline V gene has CDR1 GTSNPN and CDR2 SVGIG (reference sequence). V was shortened by 2 bases and J by 1 base, with 27 bases between the two germline ends. The DNA of the CDR3 is TGTGCCTGGAGTAAGCCTAGCGTTATGGCCATTCCCCTTTCCTACGAGCAGTACGTC. As protein: CAWSKPSVMAIPLSYEQYV.

The rearrangement joins TRBV19 to TRBJ2-1; 8 nucleotides match TRBD1. Looked up from germline, CDR1 is LNHDA and CDR2 is SQIVND (reference sequence). The CDR3 extends over 16 amino acids. J gave up 3 bases and V 4 bases, and 8 bases lay outside the gene matches. CDR3 residues: CASSRDQGANYNEQFF. CDR3 bases: TGTGCCAGTAGTAGAGATCAGGGGGCTAACTACAATGAGCAGTTCTTC.

This chain links TRBV29-1 with TRBJ1-1; 10 bases map to TRBD1. The junction had 4 bases not matched to a gene; V was cut back by 8 bases and J by 4 bases. From germline, CDR1 is SQVTM and CDR2 ANQGSEA. This CDR3 is built from 12 residues. CDR3: CSTRDRGTEAFF. In DNA form, the CDR3 reads TGCAGCACTCGGGACAGGGGCACTGAAGCTTTCTTT. Together with reference TRBV29-1 and TRBJ1-1, the CDR3 gives the full variable domain: SAVISQKPSRDICQRGTSLTIQCQVDSQVTMMFWYRQQPGQSLTLIATANQGSEATYESGFVIDKFPISRPNLTFSTLTVSNMSPEDSSIYLCSTRDRGTEAFFGQGTRLTVV.

The V call is TRBV6-4, the J call TRBJ2-3; no reliable D call. Deletions cut 3 bases from V and 2 bases from J, with 6 bases between. The CDR3 extends over 13 amino acids. CDR1 MRHNA and CDR2 SNTAGT come from the germline V gene. Here the CDR3 DNA reads TGTGCCAGCAGTGAACAGTTCACAGATACGCAGTATTTT. As protein: CASSEQFTDTQYF.

This chain links TRBV6-5 with TRBJ2-3; a possible D gene is TRBD2 (6 bases). The germline CDR1 and CDR2 sequences are MNHEY and SVGAGI. V was pared by 6 bases and J by 0 bases, with 10 bases between. CDR3 length: 14 amino acids. This chain's CDR3 is CASRSGLSTDTQYF. As DNA, the CDR3 is TGTGCCAGCAGATCGGGACTCAGCACAGATACGCAGTATTTT.

V is TRBV6-5 and J is TRBJ2-5, with D possibly TRBD2 on 5 matching bases. The CDR3 covers 14 residues. From germline, CDR1 is MNHEY and CDR2 SVGAGI. Trimming cost V 5 bases and J 5 bases, with 15 bases left between them. CDR3 loop: CASSHGVQWETQYF. Here the CDR3 DNA reads TGTGCCAGCAGTCACGGGGTTCAGTGGGAGACCCAGTACTTC.

The J gene is TRBJ2-7, the V gene TRBV5-5, with 11 nucleotides matching TRBD2. The CDR3 loop spans 15 amino acids. Germline V gene lookup returns CDR1 SGHKS and CDR2 YYEKEE (reference sequence). V gave up 4 bases and J gave up 4 bases; unmatched junction bases: 7. The CDR3 DNA follows: TGTGCCAGCAGCATCTTTAGCGGGGGGGCGTACGAGCAGTACTTC. Its protein is CASSIFSGGAYEQYF.

This clone was recorded once. The chain uses TRBV2 and TRBJ2-1; TRBD2 matches at 12 bases. Germline trimming cut 6 bases from V and 5 bases from J; bases unmatched to any gene: 5. Germline loops: CDR1 SNHLY, CDR2 FYNNEI. The CDR3 has 15 residues. CDR3 DNA: TGTGCCAGCAGAGAAACTAGCGGGGGGAACAATGAGCAGTTCTTC. Translated: CASRETSGGNNEQFF. Supplemented by reference TRBV2 and TRBJ2-1, the full variable domain reads EPEVTQTPSHQVTQMGQEVILRCVPISNHLYFYWYRQILGQKVEFLVSFYNNEISEKSEIFDDQFSVERPDGSNFTLKIRSTKLEDSAMYFCASRETSGGNNEQFFGPGTRLTVL.

This chain links TRBV7-8 with TRBJ2-3, with 7 bases aligning to TRBD2. Per germline, CDR1 SGHVS and CDR2 FQNEAQ. Trimming cost V 8 bases and J 5 bases; bases outside gene matches: 13. This CDR3 region has 15 residues. The CDR3: CASSPRRLAIDTQYF. Here the CDR3 DNA reads TGTGCCAGCTCCCCGCGCCGACTAGCCATAGATACGCAGTATTTT.

For the CDR3, the DNA is TGTGCCACCAGCAGAGTCCCATACGAAACCCCGACAGGTTTGGCTCAATCACCCCTCCACTTT. As protein: CATSRVPYETPTGLAQSPLHF. The chain couples TRBV15 to TRBJ1-6; D is perhaps TRBD1 (6 bases). Germline V gene lookup returns CDR1 LNHNV and CDR2 YYDKDF (reference sequence). V gave up 1 base and J gave up 10 bases, with 32 bases separating them. This CDR3 has 21 residues.

The J gene is TRBJ2-5, the V gene TRBV4-3, with D possibly matching TRBD2 (6 bases). V was cut by 0 bases and J by 0 bases, with 11 bases left in between. Looked up from germline, CDR1 is LGHNA and CDR2 is YSLEER. The CDR3 is 16 residues long. The CDR3 nucleotides read TGCGCCAGCAGCCAAGAATTAGGAGGGTACCAAGAGACCCAGTACTTC. Translated: CASSQELGGYQETQYF.

The CDR3 loop reads CASSSGQNTEAFF. Here the CDR3 DNA reads TGCGCCAGCTCTTCGGGACAGAACACTGAAGCTTTCTTT. V gene TRBV5-1 combines with J gene TRBJ1-1; D perhaps matches TRBD1 (6 bases). With 7 bases removed from V and 1 base from J, the gap between germline ends came to 11 bases. Germline V gene sequence: CDR1 SGHRS, CDR2 YFSETQ. The CDR3 is 13 residues long. The full variable domain, with the rest looked up from reference TRBV5-1 and TRBJ1-1, is KAGVTQTPRYLIKTRGQQVTLSCSPISGHRSVSWYQQTPGQGLQFLFEYFSETQRNKGNFPGRFSGRQFSNSRSEMNVSTLELGDSALYLCASSSGQNTEAFFGQGTRLTVV.

V and J are TRBV7-2 and TRBJ1-1, with D tentatively TRBD1 (6 bases). Trimming removed 5 bases from V and 5 bases from J, with 24 bases in between. Germline V lookup: CDR1 SGHTA, CDR2 FQGNSA. The CDR3 covers 17 residues. Here the CDR3 DNA reads TGTGCCAGCAGCACCTCAACCGGCGGGGGGCGCCTAACTGAAGCTTTCTTT. It specifies CASSTSTGGGRLTEAFF.

This sequence joins TRBV24-1 and TRBJ2-1; the match to TRBD1 covers 7 bases. The germline V gene has CDR1 KGHDR and CDR2 SFDVKD. This CDR3 region has 14 residues. The ends lost 3 bases at V and 8 bases at J; junction bases unmatched: 6. The CDR3 loop reads CATSDAGTVDEQFF. The CDR3 DNA is TGTGCCACCAGTGATGCCGGGACAGTAGATGAGCAGTTCTTC.